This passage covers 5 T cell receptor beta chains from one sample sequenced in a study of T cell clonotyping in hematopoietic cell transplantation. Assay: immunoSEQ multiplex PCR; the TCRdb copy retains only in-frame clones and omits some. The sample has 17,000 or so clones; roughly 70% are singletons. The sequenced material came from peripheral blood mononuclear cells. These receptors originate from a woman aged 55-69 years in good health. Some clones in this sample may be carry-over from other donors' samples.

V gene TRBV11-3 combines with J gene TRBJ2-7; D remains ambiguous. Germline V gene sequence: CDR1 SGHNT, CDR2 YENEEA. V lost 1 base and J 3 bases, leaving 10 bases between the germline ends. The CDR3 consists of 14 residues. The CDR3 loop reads CASSLGGGYYEQYF. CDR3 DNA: TGTGCCAGCAGCTTAGGTGGCGGCTACTACGAGCAGTACTTC.

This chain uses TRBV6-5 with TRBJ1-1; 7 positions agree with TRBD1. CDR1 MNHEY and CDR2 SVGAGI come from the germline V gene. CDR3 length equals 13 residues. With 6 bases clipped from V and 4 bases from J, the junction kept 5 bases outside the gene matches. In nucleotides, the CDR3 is TGTGCCAGCAGCCTACAGGGGACCACTGAAGCTTTCTTT. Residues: CASSLQGTTEAFF.

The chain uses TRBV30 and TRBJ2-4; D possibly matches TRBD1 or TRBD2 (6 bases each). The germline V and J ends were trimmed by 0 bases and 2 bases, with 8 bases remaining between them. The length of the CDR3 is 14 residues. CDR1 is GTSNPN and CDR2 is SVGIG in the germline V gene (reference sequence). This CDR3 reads CAWSVGGPKNIQYF. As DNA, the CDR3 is TGTGCCTGGAGTGTAGGGGGGCCCAAAAACATTCAGTACTTC.

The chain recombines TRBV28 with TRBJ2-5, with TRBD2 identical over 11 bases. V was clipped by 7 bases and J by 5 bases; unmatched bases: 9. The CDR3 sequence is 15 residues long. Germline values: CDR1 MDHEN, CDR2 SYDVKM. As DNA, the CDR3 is TGTGCCAGCAATAGCGGGGGGGCCGAAGCTGAGACCCAGTACTTC. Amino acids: CASNSGGAEAETQYF.

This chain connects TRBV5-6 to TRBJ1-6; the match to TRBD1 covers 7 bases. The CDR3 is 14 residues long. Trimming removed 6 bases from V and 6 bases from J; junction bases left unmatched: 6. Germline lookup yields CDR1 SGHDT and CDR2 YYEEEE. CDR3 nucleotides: TGTGCCAGCACCCCGGGACAGCTTAATTCACCCCTCCACTTT. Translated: CASTPGQLNSPLHF.